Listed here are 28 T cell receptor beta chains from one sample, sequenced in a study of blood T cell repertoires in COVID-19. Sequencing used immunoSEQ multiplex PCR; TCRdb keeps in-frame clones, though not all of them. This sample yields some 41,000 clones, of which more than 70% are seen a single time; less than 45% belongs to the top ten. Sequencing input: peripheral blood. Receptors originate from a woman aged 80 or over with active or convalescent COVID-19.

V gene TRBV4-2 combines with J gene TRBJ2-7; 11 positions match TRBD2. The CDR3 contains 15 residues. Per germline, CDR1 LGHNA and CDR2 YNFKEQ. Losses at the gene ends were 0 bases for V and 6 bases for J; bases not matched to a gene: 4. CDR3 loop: CASSQETSGNAEQYF. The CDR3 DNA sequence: TGTGCCAGCAGCCAAGAGACTAGCGGGAACGCCGAGCAGTACTTC.

CDR3 in amino acids: CATSDFPTSGTGELFF. The CDR3 nucleotides read TGTGCCACCAGTGATTTTCCCACCAGTGGCACCGGGGAGCTGTTTTTT. The chain combines TRBV24-1 with TRBJ2-2; D is unclear. The CDR3 runs to 16 residues. Trimming shortened V by 1 base and J by 4 bases, and 12 bases separated the two germline ends. Germline V gene data show CDR1 as KGHDR and CDR2 as SFDVKD.

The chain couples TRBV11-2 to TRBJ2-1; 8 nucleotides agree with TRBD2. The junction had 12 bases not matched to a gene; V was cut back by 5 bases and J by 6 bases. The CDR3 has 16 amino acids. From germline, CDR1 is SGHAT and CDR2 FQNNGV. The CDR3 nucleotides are TGTGCCAGCAGCACCTACGCGGCCCTAGCGGGCAATGAGCAGTTCTTC. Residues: CASSTYAALAGNEQFF. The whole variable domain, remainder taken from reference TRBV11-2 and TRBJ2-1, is EAGVAQSPRYKIIEKRQSVAFWCNPISGHATLYWYQQILGQGPKLLIQFQNNGVVDDSQLPKDRFSAERLKGVDSTLKIQPAKLEDSAVYLCASSTYAALAGNEQFFGPGTRLTVL.

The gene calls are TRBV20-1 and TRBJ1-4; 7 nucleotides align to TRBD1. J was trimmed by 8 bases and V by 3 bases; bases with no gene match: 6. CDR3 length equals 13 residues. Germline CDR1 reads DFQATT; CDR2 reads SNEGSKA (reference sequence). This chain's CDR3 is CSASRARGEKLFF. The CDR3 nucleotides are TGCAGTGCTAGTAGGGCCAGGGGGGAAAAACTGTTTTTT.

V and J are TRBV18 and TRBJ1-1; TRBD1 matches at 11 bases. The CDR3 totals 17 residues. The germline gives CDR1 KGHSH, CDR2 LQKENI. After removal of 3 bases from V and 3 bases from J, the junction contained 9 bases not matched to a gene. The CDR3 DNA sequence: TGTGCCAGCTCACCGCCGGACAGGGGGCTGGTATACACTGAAGCTTTCTTT. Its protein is CASSPPDRGLVYTEAFF.

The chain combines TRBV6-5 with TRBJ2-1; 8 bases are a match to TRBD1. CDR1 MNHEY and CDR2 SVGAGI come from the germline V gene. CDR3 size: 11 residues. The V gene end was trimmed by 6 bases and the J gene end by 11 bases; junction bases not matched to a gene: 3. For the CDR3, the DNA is TGTGCCAGCAGAGGGACAGGAAAGCAGTTCTTC. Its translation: CASRGTGKQFF.

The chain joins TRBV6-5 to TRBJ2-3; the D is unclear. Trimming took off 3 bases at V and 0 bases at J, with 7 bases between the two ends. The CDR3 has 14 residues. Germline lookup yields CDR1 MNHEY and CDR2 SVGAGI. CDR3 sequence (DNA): TGTGCCAGCAGTTATCAGTCTAGCACAGATACGCAGTATTTT. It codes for CASSYQSSTDTQYF.

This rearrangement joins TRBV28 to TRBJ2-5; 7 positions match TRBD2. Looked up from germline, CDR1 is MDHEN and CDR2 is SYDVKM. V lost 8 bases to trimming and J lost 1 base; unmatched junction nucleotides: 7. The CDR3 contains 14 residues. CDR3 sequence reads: CASGSGGSQETQYF. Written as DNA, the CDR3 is TGTGCCAGCGGCTCGGGCGGGAGCCAAGAGACCCAGTACTTC.

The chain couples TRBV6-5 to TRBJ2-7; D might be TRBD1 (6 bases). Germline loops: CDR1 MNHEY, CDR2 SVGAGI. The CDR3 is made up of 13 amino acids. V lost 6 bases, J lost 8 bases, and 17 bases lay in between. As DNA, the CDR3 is TGTGCCAGCAGCATTGAACAGGGATTTAAGCAGTACTTC. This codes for CASSIEQGFKQYF.

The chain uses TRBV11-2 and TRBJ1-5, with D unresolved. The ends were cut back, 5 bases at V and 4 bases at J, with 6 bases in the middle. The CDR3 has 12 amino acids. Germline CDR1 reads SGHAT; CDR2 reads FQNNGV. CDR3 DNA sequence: TGTGCCAGCAGCGCCACTAATCAGCCCCAGCATTTT. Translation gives CASSATNQPQHF. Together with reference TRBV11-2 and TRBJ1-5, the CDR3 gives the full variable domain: EAGVAQSPRYKIIEKRQSVAFWCNPISGHATLYWYQQILGQGPKLLIQFQNNGVVDDSQLPKDRFSAERLKGVDSTLKIQPAKLEDSAVYLCASSATNQPQHFGDGTRLSIL.

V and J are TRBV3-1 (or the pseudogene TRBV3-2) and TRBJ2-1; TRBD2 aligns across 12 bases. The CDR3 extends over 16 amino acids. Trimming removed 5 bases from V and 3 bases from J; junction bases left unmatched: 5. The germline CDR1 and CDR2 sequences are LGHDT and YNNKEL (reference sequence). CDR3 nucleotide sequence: TGTGCCAGCAGCGATGGACTAGCGGGAAACTACAATGAGCAGTTCTTC. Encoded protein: CASSDGLAGNYNEQFF.

This CDR3 reads CASSPGTNYGYTF. CDR3 nucleotide sequence: TGTGCCAGTAGTCCGGGGACTAACTATGGCTACACCTTC. This chain links TRBV19 with TRBJ1-2, with unresolved D. The V gene's germline CDR1 is LNHDA and CDR2 SQIVND (reference sequence). Trimming cost V 5 bases and J 0 bases, with 7 bases left between them. The CDR3 totals 13 residues. The full variable domain, completed using reference TRBV19 and TRBJ1-2, is DGGITQSPKYLFRKEGQNVTLSCEQNLNHDAMYWYRQDPGQGLRLIYYSQIVNDFQKGDIAEGYSVSREKKESFPLTVTSAQKNPTAFYLCASSPGTNYGYTFGSGTRLTVV.

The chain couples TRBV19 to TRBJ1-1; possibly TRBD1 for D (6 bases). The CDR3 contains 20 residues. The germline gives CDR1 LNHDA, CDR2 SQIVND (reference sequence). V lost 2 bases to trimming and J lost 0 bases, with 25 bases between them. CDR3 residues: CASSIPPWGQVRGMNTEAFF. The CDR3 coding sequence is TGTGCCAGTAGTATACCCCCTTGGGGACAAGTACGAGGCATGAACACTGAAGCTTTCTTT.

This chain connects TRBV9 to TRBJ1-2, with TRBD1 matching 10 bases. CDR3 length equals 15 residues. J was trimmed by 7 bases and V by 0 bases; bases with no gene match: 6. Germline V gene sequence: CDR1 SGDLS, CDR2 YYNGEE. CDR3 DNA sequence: TGTGCCAGCAGCGTAGATAGTAGGACAGGGGGTGGCTACACCTTC. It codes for CASSVDSRTGGGYTF. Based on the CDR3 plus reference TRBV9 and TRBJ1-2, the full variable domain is DSGVTQTPKHLITATGQRVTLRCSPRSGDLSVYWYQQSLDQGLQFLIQYYNGEERAKGNILERFSAQQFPDLHSELNLSSLELGDSALYFCASSVDSRTGGGYTFGSGTRLTVV.

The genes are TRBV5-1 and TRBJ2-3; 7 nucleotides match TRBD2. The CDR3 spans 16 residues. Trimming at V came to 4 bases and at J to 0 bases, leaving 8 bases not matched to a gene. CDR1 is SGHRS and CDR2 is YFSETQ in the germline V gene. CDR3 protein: CASSLPAGSSTDTQYF. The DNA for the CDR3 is TGCGCCAGCAGCCTCCCAGCGGGATCAAGCACAGATACGCAGTATTTT.

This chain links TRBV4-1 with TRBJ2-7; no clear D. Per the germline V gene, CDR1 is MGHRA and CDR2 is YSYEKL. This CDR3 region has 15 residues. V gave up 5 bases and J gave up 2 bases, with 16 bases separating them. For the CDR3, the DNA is TGCGCCAGCAGCGGGCAAAGTGGAATGGCCTACGAGCAGTACTTC. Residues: CASSGQSGMAYEQYF.

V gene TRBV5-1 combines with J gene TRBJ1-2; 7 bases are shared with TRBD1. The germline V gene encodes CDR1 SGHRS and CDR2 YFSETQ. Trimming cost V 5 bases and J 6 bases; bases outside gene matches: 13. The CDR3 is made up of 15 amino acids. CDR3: CASRRAEDREHGYTF. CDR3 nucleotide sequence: TGCGCCAGCAGACGCGCCGAAGACAGGGAGCATGGCTACACCTTC. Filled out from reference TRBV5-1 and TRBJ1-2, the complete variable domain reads KAGVTQTPRYLIKTRGQQVTLSCSPISGHRSVSWYQQTPGQGLQFLFEYFSETQRNKGNFPGRFSGRQFSNSRSEMNVSTLELGDSALYLCASRRAEDREHGYTFGSGTRLTVV.

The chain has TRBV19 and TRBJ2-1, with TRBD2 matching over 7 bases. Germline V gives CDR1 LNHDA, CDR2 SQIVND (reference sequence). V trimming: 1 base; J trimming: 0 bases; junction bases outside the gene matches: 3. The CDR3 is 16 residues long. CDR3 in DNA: TGTGCCAGTAGTATAGGGGGGGGTTACTCCTACAATGAGCAGTTCTTC. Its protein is CASSIGGGYSYNEQFF. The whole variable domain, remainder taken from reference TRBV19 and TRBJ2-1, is DGGITQSPKYLFRKEGQNVTLSCEQNLNHDAMYWYRQDPGQGLRLIYYSQIVNDFQKGDIAEGYSVSREKKESFPLTVTSAQKNPTAFYLCASSIGGGYSYNEQFFGPGTRLTVL.

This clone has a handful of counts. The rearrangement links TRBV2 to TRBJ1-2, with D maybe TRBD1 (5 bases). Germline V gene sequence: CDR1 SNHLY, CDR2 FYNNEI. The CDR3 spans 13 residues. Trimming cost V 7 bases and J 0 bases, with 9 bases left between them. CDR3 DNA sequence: TGTGCCAGCAAAAGGGGCCCTAACTATGGCTACACCTTC. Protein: CASKRGPNYGYTF.

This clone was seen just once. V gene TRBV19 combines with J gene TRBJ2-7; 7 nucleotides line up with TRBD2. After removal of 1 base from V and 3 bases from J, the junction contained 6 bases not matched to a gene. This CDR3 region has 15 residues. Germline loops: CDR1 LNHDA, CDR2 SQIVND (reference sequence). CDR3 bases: TGTGCCAGTAGTATAGTCTCTAGCGGAAACTACGAGCAGTACTTC. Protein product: CASSIVSSGNYEQYF.

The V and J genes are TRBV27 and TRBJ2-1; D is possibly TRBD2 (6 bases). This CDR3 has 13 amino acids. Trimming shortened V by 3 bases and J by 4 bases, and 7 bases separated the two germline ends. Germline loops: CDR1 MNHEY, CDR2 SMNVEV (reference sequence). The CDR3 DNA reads TGTGCCAGCAGTTTGGGACTGTACAATGAGCAGTTCTTC. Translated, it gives CASSLGLYNEQFF.

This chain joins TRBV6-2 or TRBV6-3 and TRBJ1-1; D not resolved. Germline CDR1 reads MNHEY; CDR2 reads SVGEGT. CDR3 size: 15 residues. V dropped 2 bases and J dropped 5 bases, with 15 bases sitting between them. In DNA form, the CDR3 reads TGTGCCAGCAGTTACCGGTTACGGGGTGGGACTGAAGCTTTCTTT. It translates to CASSYRLRGGTEAFF.

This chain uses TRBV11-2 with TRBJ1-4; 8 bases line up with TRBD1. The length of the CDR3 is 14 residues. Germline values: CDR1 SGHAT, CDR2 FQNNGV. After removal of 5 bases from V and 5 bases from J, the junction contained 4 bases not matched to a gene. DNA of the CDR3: TGTGCCAGCAGCCTACAGGGGGTGAATGAAAAACTGTTTTTT. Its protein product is CASSLQGVNEKLFF.

The CDR3 spells CASSPAPGTGIYEQYF. The CDR3 DNA is TGTGCCAGCTCACCGGCCCCCGGGACAGGCATATACGAGCAGTACTTC. This chain joins TRBV18 and TRBJ2-7; 8 bases are a match to TRBD1. In germline, CDR1 is KGHSH, CDR2 LQKENI. With V trimmed by 3 bases and J by 4 bases, 11 bases remained unmatched. The CDR3 consists of 16 residues. The full variable domain, in which reference TRBV18 and TRBJ2-7 provide the parts outside the CDR3, is NAGVMQNPRHLVRRRGQEARLRCSPMKGHSHVYWYRQLPEEGLKFMVYLQKENIIDESGMPKERFSAEFPKEGPSILRIQQVVRGDSAAYFCASSPAPGTGIYEQYFGPGTRLTVT.

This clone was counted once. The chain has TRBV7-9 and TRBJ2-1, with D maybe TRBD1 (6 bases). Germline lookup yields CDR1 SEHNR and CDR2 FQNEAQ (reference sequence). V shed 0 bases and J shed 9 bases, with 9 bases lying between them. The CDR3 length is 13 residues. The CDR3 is CASSLAARGEQFF. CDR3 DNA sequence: TGTGCCAGCAGCTTAGCGGCCAGGGGTGAGCAGTTCTTC.

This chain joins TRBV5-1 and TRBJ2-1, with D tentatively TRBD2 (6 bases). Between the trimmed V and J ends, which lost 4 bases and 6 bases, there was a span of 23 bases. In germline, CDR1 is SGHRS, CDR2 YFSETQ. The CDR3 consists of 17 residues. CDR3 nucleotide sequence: TGCGCCAGCAGCCTAACTGCCGGGACTCCAACGTCCAATGAGCAGTTCTTC. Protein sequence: CASSLTAGTPTSNEQFF.

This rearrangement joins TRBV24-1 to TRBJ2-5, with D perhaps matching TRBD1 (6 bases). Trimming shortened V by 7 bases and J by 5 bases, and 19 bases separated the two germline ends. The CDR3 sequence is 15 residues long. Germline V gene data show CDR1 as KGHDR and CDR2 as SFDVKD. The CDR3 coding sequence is TGTGCCACCAGGGGAGACTGGGGGCAGGAGGAGACCCAGTACTTC. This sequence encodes CATRGDWGQEETQYF.

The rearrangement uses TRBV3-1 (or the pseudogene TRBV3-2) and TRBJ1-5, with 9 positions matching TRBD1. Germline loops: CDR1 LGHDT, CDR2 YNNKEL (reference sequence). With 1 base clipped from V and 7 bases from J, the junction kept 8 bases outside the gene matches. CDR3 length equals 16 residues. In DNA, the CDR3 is TGTGCCAGCAGCCAAGGAGGGACAGGGATAGGACAGCCCCAGCATTTT. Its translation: CASSQGGTGIGQPQHF.